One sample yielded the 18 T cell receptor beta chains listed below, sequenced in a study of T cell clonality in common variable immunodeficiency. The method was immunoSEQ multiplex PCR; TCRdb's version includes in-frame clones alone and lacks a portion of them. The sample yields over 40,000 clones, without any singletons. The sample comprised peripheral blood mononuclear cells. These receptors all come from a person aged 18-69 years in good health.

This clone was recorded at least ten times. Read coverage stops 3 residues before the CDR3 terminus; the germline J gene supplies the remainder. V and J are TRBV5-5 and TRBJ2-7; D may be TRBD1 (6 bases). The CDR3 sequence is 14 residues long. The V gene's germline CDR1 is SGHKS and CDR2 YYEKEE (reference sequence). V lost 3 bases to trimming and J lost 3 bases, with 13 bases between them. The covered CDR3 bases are TGTGCCAGCAGCTACGGACAGAGCATCTACGAG. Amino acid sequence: CASSYGQSIYE. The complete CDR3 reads CASSYGQSIYEQYF. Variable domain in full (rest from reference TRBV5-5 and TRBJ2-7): DAGVTQSPTHLIKTRGQQVTLRCSPISGHKSVSWYQQVLGQGPQFIFQYYEKEERGRGNFPDRFSARQFPNYSSELNVNALLLGDSALYLCASSYGQSIYEQYFGPGTRLTVT.

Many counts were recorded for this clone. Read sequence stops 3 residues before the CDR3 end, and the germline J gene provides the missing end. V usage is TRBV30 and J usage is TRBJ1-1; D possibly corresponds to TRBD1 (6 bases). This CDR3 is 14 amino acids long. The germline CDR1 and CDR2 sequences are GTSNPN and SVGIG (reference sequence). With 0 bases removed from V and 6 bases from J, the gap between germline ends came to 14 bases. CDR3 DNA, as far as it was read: TGTGCCTGGAGTGTACGCGGGGGCTACGCTGAA. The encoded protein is CAWSVRGGYAE. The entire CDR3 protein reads CAWSVRGGYAEAFF.

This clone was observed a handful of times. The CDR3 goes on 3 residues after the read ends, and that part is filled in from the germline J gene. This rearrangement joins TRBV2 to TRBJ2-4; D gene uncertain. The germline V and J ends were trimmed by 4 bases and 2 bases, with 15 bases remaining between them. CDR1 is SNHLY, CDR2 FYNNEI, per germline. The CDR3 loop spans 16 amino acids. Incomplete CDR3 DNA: TGTGCCAGCAGTGGAGAGGTCTTCATAACCAAAAACATT. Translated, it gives CASSGEVFITKNI. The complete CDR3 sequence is CASSGEVFITKNIQYF.

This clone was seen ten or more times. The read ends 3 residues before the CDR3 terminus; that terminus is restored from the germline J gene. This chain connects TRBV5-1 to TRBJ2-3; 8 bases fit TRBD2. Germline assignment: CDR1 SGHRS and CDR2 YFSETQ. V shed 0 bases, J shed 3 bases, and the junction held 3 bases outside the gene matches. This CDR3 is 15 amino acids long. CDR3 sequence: CASSLVGTRTDTQYF. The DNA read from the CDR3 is TGCGCCAGCAGCTTGGTAGGGACTAGAACAGATACG.

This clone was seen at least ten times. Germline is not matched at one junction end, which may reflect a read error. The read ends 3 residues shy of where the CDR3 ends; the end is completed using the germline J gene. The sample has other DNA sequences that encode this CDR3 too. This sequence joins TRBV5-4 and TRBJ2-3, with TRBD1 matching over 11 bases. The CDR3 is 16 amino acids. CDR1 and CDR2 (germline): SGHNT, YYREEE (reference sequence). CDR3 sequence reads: CASSTRTGGVTDTQYF. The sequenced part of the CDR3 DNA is TGTGCCAGCAGCACCAGGACAGGGGGCGTAACAGACACG.

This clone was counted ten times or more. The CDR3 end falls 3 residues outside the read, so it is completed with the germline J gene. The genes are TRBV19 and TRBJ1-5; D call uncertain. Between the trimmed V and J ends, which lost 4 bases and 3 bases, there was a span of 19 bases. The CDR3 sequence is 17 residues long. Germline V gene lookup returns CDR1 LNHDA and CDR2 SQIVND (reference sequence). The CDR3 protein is CASSTPPAGGPNQPQHF. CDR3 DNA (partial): TGTGCCAGTAGTACCCCCCCCGCGGGAGGCCCCAATCAGCCC.

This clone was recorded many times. This CDR3 is CASSYDYSKNIQYF. The sequenced CDR3 bases are TGTGCCAGCAGCTACGATTACTCCAAAAACATT. The chain recombines TRBV6-2 or TRBV6-3 with TRBJ2-4; D ambiguous. Read coverage stops 3 residues before the CDR3 terminus; the germline J gene supplies the remainder. Trimming took off 6 bases at V and 2 bases at J, with 11 bases between the two ends. The length of the CDR3 is 14 residues. CDR1 MNHEY and CDR2 SVGEGT come from the germline V gene.

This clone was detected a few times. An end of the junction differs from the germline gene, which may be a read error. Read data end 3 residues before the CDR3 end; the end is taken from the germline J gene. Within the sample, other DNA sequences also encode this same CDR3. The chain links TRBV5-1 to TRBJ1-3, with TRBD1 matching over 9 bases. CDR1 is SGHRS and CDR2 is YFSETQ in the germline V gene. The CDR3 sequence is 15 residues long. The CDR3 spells CASSTQGATGNTIYF. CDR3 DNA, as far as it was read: TGCGCCAGCAGCACACAGGGGGCTACAGGAAACACG.

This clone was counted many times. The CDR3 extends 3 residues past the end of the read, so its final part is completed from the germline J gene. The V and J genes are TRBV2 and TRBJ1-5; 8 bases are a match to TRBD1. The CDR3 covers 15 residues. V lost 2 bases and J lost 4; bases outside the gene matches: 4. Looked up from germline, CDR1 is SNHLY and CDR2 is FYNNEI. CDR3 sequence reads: CASSEWDRKNQPQHF. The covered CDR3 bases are TGTGCCAGCAGTGAATGGGACAGGAAAAATCAGCCC.

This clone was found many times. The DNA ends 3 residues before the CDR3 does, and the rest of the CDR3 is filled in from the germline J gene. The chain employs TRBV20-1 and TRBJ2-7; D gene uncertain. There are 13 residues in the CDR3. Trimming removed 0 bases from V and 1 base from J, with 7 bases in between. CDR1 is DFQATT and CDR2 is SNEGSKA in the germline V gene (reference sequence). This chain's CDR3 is CSARDSFSYEQYF. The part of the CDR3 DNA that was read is TGCAGTGCTAGAGACTCCTTTTCCTACGAG.

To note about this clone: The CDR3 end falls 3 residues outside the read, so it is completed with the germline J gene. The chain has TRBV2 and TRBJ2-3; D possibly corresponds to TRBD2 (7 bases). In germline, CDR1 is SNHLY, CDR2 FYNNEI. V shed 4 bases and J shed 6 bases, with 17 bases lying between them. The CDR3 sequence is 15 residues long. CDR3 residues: CASSATGGRPDTQYF. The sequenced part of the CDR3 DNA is TGTGCCAGCAGTGCCACGGGGGGCCGTCCGGATACG.

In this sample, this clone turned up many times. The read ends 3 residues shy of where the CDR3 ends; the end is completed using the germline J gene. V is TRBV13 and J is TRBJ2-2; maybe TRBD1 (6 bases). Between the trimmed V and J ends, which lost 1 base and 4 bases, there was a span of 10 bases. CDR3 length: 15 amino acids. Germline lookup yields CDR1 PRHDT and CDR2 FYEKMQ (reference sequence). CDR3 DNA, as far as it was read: TGTGCCAGCAGCTTAGTTGGGGGCGGCACCGGGGAG. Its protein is CASSLVGGGTGE. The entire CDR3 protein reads CASSLVGGGTGELFF.

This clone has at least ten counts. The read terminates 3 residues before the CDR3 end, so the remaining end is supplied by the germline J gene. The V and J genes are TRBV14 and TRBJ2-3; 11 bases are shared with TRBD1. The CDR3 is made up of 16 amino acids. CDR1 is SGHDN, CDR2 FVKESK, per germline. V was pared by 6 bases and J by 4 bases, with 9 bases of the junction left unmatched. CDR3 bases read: TGTGCCAGCAGTCTGGACAGGGGGCTTAAAGCAGATACG. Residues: CASSLDRGLKADT. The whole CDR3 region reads CASSLDRGLKADTQYF. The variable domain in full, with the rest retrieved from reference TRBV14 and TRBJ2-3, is EAGVTQFPSHSVIEKGQTVTLRCDPISGHDNLYWYRRVMGKEIKFLLHFVKESKQDESGMPNNRFLAERTGGTYSTLKVQPAELEDSGVYFCASSLDRGLKADTQYFGPGTRLTVL.

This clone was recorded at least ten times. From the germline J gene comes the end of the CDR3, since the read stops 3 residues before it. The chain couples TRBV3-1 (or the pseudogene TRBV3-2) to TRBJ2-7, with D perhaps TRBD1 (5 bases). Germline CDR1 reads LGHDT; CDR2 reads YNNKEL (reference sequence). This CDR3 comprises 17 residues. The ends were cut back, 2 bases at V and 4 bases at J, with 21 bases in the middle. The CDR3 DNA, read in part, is TGTGCCAGCAGCCAATGGCAGGGTAGGGTAAGGCATTACGAG. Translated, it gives CASSQWQGRVRHYE. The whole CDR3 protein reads CASSQWQGRVRHYEQYF.

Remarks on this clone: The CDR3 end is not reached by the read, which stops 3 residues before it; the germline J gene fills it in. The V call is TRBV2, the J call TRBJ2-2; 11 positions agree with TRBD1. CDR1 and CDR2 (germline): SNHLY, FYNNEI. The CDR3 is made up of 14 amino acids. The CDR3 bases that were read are TGTGCCGACCAAAGGACAGGGGGCAATTCACCG. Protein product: CADQRTGGNSP. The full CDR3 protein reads CADQRTGGNSPLFF.

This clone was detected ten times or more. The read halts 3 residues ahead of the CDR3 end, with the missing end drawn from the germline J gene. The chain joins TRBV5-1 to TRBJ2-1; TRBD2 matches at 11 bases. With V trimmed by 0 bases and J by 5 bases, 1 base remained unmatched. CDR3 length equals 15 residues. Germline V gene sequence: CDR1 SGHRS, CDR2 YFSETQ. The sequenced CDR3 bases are TGCGCCAGCAGCTTGGCACTAGCGGGGGACAATGAG. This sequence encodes CASSLALAGDNE. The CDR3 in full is CASSLALAGDNEQFF.

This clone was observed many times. The chain's CDR3 is CASSVVRSYEQYF. CDR3 bases read: TGTGCCAGCAGCGTCGTCAGATCCTACGAG. The rearrangement links TRBV7-2 to TRBJ2-7; D is uncertain. The read terminates 3 residues before the CDR3 end, so the remaining end is supplied by the germline J gene. The CDR3 covers 13 residues. Looked up from germline, CDR1 is SGHTA and CDR2 is FQGNSA. Between the trimmed V and J ends, which lost 5 bases and 1 base, there was a span of 9 bases.

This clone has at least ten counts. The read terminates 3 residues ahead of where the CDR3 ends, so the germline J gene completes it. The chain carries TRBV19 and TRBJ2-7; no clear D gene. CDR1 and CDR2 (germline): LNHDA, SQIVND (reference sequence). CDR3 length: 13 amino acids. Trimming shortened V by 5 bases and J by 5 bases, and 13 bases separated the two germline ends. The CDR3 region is CASSYQATHEQYF. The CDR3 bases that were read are TGTGCCAGTAGTTACCAAGCCACCCACGAG.